Listed below are T cell receptor beta chains from one sample, sequenced in a study of T cell responses to AZD1222 COVID-19 vaccine. The assay was immunoSEQ multiplex PCR, and TCRdb's table has in-frame clones only and misses some. The sample holds approximately 200,000 clones, around 87% seen once. This specimen consisted of peripheral blood, obtained on day 0 of MenACWY control vaccination. These receptors were obtained from an adult in good health. The CDR3 runs from the conserved cysteine through the conserved F or W. The D gene is left open where the match is weak. Only some rows state a clone size, as once, few, many or a class for expanded clones.

TRBD1 | TRBJ1-2 | . | TRBV7-9 | TGTGCCAGCAGCTTGCTCGGTCAGGGGGCCTATGGCTACACCTTC | CASSLLGQGAYGYTF
TRBD2 | TRBJ2-1 | . | TRBV7-2 | TGTGCCAGCAGCTCGTTCGGGGGGAATGAGCAGTTCTTC | CASSSFGGNEQFF
TRBD2 | TRBJ2-1 | . | TRBV27 | TGTGCCAGCAGTTTCGTTCCGGGACTAGCGGGAGAATGGGGGATCAACAATGAGCAGTTCTTC | CASSFVPGLAGEWGINNEQFF
. | TRBJ2-7 | few | TRBV7-9 | TGTGCCAGCAGATCTACAAGGGGCTACGAGCAGTACTTC | CASRSTRGYEQYF
. | TRBJ2-3 | . | TRBV2 | TGTGCCAGCAGTGCCTCGAGGGGGAGGTCAGATACGCAGTATTTT | CASSASRGRSDTQYF
. | TRBJ2-7 | . | TRBV7-2 | TGTGCCAGCAGCTTAGTTGGCAGGGCCTCCGATTACGAGCAGTACTTC | CASSLVGRASDYEQYF
TRBD1 | TRBJ2-3 | . | TRBV24-1 | TGTGCCACCAGCGGACAGGCCAACACAGATACGCAGTATTTT | CATSGQANTDTQYF
. | TRBJ1-4 | . | TRBV11-2 | TGTGCCAGCAGCCCCCATTGGGGAGATGAAAAACTGTTTTTT | CASSPHWGDEKLFF
. | TRBJ2-7 | . | TRBV9 | TGTGCCAGCAGTACCTTCCTCGGACAAACATCCTCCTACGAGCAGTACTTC | CASSTFLGQTSSYEQYF
. | TRBJ2-7 | . | TRBV5-1 | TGCGCCAGCAGCTTCGGGAACGGGAACTACGAGCAGTACTTC | CASSFGNGNYEQYF
. | TRBJ1-5 | . | TRBV10-3 | TGTGCCATCAGTGAGTCTCTTACAGAGAATCAGCCCCAGCATTTT | CAISESLTENQPQHF
TRBD2 | TRBJ2-7 | few | TRBV29-1 | TGCAGCGTTGAGATCTTCACCGGGACTAGGAAGAGCGAGCAGTACTTC | CSVEIFTGTRKSEQYF
. | TRBJ2-5 | . | TRBV19 | TGTGCCAGTAGTATCCGGCGGGTACCTCAAGAGACCCAGTACTTC | CASSIRRVPQETQYF
. | TRBJ2-2 | . | TRBV15 | TGTGCCACCAGCAGAGATAGGCCGGTTACCGGGGAGCTGTTTTTT | CATSRDRPVTGELFF
. | TRBJ2-7 | . | TRBV7-3 | TGTGCCAGCAGCTTAAGTGGTTCCTACGAGCAGTACTTC | CASSLSGSYEQYF
. | TRBJ1-4 | . | TRBV28 | TGTGCCAGCAGTCCAACGAACGGGAATGAAAAACTGTTTTTT | CASSPTNGNEKLFF
. | TRBJ1-4 | . | TRBV15 | TGTGCCACCAGCAGAGATCCCGGGGGCAGCGGTGAAAAACTGTTTTTT | CATSRDPGGSGEKLFF
. | TRBJ2-2 | . | TRBV6-1 | TGTGCCAGCAGTGAGGGAGGTCCGAACACCGGGGAGCTGTTTTTT | CASSEGGPNTGELFF
. | TRBJ1-4 | . | TRBV6-5 | TGTGCCAGCACGGTGGTTCAGGCAACTAATGAAAAACTGTTTTTT | CASTVVQATNEKLFF
. | TRBJ2-1 | . | TRBV5-4 | TGTGCCAGCAGATCCCCCGGGTCCTACAATGAGCAGTTCTTC | CASRSPGSYNEQFF